This entry features one TCR beta chain sequence. Its antigen is unknown. The data stem from a study of cytomegalovirus exposure and HLA in healthy donors. The study, taken as a whole, reports: V- and J-gene trimming in TCR beta was tied to a missense DCLRE1C variant by an analysis performed later. In a later analysis, TCR association rates varied by HLA locus: DRB1 most, HLA-C fewest. Later analysis reportedly placed an Asian-associated ancestry cluster below the roughly 640-donor mean in N-insertions. Reports credit the classifier with highly specific, highly sensitive diagnosis of cytomegalovirus status.

Primers included in the PCR were 60 Vbeta and 13 Jbeta primers. TCRdb's copy holds only in-frame clones and misses some; the assay was immunoSEQ multiplex PCR. The repertoire consists of 75,000 or so clones, with 60% to 80% occurring once and the leading ten covering about a fifth. The ends were cut back, 7 bases at V and 2 bases at J, with 14 bases in the middle. The CDR3 has 14 residues. Germline V gene sequence: CDR1 MNHNY, CDR2 SVGAGI (reference sequence). V usage is TRBV6-6 and J usage is TRBJ2-5, with D possibly being TRBD1 (6 bases). The sequenced sample was PBMCs. The clonotype was recovered from a woman aged 25 to 45 in good health and CMV-seropositive. The CDR3 loop is CASIQPGQQETQYF. The CDR3 DNA follows: TGTGCCAGCATCCAACCCGGACAGCAAGAGACCCAGTACTTC.